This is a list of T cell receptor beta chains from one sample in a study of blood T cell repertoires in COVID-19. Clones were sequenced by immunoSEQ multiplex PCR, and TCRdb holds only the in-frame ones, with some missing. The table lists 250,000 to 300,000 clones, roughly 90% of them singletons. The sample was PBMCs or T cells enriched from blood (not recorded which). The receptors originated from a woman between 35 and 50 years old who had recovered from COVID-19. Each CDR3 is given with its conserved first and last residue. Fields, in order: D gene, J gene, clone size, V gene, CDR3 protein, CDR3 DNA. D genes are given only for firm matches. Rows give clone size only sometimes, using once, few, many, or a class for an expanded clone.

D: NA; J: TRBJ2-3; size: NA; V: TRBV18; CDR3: CASSPTVSSTDTQYF; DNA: TGTGCCAGCTCACCGACAGTGTCTAGCACAGATACGCAGTATTTT
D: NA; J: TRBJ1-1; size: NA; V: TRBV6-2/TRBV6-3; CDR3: CASSSRDTEAFF; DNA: TGTGCCAGCAGTTCCCGGGACACTGAAGCTTTCTTT
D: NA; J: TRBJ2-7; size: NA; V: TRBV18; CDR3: CASSPPSGREQYF; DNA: TGTGCCAGCTCACCACCGAGTGGGCGCGAGCAGTACTTC
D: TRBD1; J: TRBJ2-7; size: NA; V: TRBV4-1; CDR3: CASSQDDRGRVREQYF; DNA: TGCGCCAGCAGCCAAGATGACAGGGGCAGGGTGCGGGAGCAGTACTTC
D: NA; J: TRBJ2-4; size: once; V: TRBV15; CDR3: CATSRGRAKNIQYF; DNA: TGTGCCACCAGCAGGGGCCGAGCCAAAAACATTCAGTACTTC
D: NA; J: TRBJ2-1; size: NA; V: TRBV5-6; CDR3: CASSLFTRVPTDNEQFF; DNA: TGTGCCAGCAGCTTGTTTACCCGGGTGCCAACGGACAATGAGCAGTTCTTC
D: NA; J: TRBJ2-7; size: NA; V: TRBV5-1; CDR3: CASSLGNNNEQYF; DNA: TGCGCCAGCAGCTTGGGTAACAATAACGAGCAGTACTTC
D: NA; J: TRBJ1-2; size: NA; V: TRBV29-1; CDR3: CSVGRNSDYGYTF; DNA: TGCAGCGTCGGCAGGAACTCCGACTATGGCTACACCTTC
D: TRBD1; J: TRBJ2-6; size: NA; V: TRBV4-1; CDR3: CASSQAPTGSRANVLTF; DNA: TGCGCCAGCAGCCAAGCGCCGACAGGGTCGAGGGCCAACGTCCTGACTTTC
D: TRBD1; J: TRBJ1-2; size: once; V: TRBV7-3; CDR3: CASSSTGGNNYGYTF; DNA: TGTGCCAGCAGCTCGACAGGGGGCAACAACTATGGCTACACCTTC
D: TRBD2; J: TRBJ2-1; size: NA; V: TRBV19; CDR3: CASSRTSGAYNEQFF; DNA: TGTGCCAGTAGTAGGACTAGCGGTGCCTACAATGAGCAGTTCTTC
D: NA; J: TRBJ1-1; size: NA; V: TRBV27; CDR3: CASSLTRGTEAFF; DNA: TGTGCCAGCAGTTTGACTAGGGGAACTGAAGCTTTCTTT
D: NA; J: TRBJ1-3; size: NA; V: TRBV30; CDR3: CAWSAVSGNTIYF; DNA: TGTGCCTGGAGTGCGGTCTCTGGAAACACCATATATTTT